The 8 T cell receptor beta chains in this list originate from one sample, sequenced in a study of blood T cell repertoires in COVID-19. Clones were sequenced by immunoSEQ multiplex PCR, and TCRdb holds only the in-frame ones, with some missing. The sample holds nearly 300,000 clones; 70% to 90% are singletons and the top ten take approximately 7.2%. The sequenced material came from peripheral blood. The receptors were gathered from a woman between 25 and 40 years old who had recovered from COVID-19.

The J gene is TRBJ1-5, the V gene TRBV7-2; unclear D gene. The germline V gene has CDR1 SGHTA and CDR2 FQGNSA. V lost 1 base, J lost 8 bases, and 9 bases lay in between. CDR3 size: 13 residues. CDR3 region: CASSLEVSEPQHF. The CDR3 nucleotides are TGTGCCAGCAGCTTAGAAGTATCGGAGCCCCAGCATTTT.

The rearrangement joins TRBV6-6 to TRBJ1-1, with TRBD1 as a possible D gene (6 bases). The germline CDR1 and CDR2 sequences are MNHNY and SVGAGI (reference sequence). Trimming took 4 bases from V and 1 from J, leaving 13 bases between them. The CDR3 has 15 residues. This CDR3 reads CASSSTGIGNTEAFF. The CDR3 DNA reads TGTGCCAGCAGTTCCACAGGGATAGGGAACACTGAAGCTTTCTTT.

This chain joins TRBV7-9 and TRBJ1-1; 7 nucleotides line up with TRBD1. The junction had 2 bases not matched to a gene; V was cut back by 5 bases and J by 11 bases. Germline-derived CDR1 and CDR2 are SEHNR and FQNEAQ (reference sequence). The length of the CDR3 is 10 residues. This chain's CDR3 is CASSDRVAFF. CDR3 bases: TGTGCCAGCAGCGACAGGGTCGCTTTCTTT.

The V and J genes are TRBV7-3 and TRBJ1-2; D uncertain. This CDR3 is 13 amino acids long. The V end lost 1 base, the J end lost 11 bases, and 14 bases lay between the germline ends. From germline, CDR1 is SGHTA and CDR2 FQGTGA. The CDR3 DNA follows: TGTGCCAGCAGCTTAAGTCAGGAAGCCAGTTACACCTTC. This codes for CASSLSQEASYTF.

CDR3 coding DNA: TGTGCCAGCAGCGTGACTAGCGGGGGTTTCCAAGAGACCCAGTACTTC. Translation gives CASSVTSGGFQETQYF. The V call is TRBV7-2, the J call TRBJ2-5; 12 bases are shared with TRBD2. This CDR3 spans 16 amino acids. Germline V gives CDR1 SGHTA, CDR2 FQGNSA. V lost 5 bases to trimming and J lost 1 base; unmatched junction nucleotides: 5.

The chain joins TRBV7-3 to TRBJ2-1, with TRBD2 matching over 16 bases. Germline-derived CDR1 and CDR2 are SGHTA and FQGTGA. V lost 5 bases to trimming and J lost 2 bases; unmatched junction nucleotides: 9. CDR3 size: 19 residues. The CDR3 reads CASSPSGTSGGGPYNEQFF. The CDR3 DNA follows: TGTGCCAGCAGCCCGTCCGGGACTAGCGGGGGGGGTCCCTACAATGAGCAGTTCTTC.

Here the CDR3 reads CASSLKTSLNEQFF. In nucleotides, the CDR3 is TGCGCCAGCAGCTTGAAAACTAGCCTCAATGAGCAGTTCTTC. The V gene is TRBV5-1, the J gene TRBJ2-1, with D tentatively TRBD2 (6 bases). V was clipped by 1 base and J by 6 bases, with 11 bases between them. The CDR3 extends over 14 amino acids. Looked up from germline, CDR1 is SGHRS and CDR2 is YFSETQ.

V gene TRBV28 combines with J gene TRBJ1-1, with TRBD1 matching over 8 bases. The CDR3 is 14 amino acids. V lost 7 bases and J lost 3; bases outside the gene matches: 7. The V gene's germline CDR1 is MDHEN and CDR2 SYDVKM. The CDR3 sequence: CASTGGTGYTEAFF. The CDR3 bases are TGTGCCAGCACCGGGGGGACAGGCTACACTGAAGCTTTCTTT. The variable domain in full, with the rest retrieved from reference TRBV28 and TRBJ1-1, is DVKVTQSSRYLVKRTGEKVFLECVQDMDHENMFWYRQDPGLGLRLIYFSYDVKMKEKGDIPEGYSVSREKKERFSLILESASTNQTSMYLCASTGGTGYTEAFFGQGTRLTVV.